This T cell receptor beta chain was recovered during a study of shared clonotypes between healthy human individuals. Study details: The donors, two women and a few men, were aged 18 to 49. Each donor contributed plates that comprised three CD4 naive, three CD4 memory, two CD8 naive and one CD8 memory.

The input for sorted-subset replicate PCRs was roughly 180 ng DNA, about 29,000 T cell genomes. Here immunoSEQ multiplex PCR was the method, and the copy in TCRdb shows in-frame clones only, minus some. The table includes 950,000 to 1,200,000 clones, approximately 77% detected once. Per the germline V gene, CDR1 is SGHTS and CDR2 is YDEGEE. This CDR3 region has 17 residues. The V end was cut by 4 bases, the J end by 1 base, with 17 bases between. This clone was seen just once. The material sequenced was memory CD4+ T cells from PBMCs. The sample's subset: CD45RA-negative fraction. This sequence was found in a man in his late teens or twenties in good health. Some clones in this sample may be carry-over from other donors' samples. V is TRBV5-8 and J is TRBJ2-2; maybe TRBD1 (6 bases). This CDR3 is CASSISLRGLNTGELFF. The CDR3, as DNA: TGTGCCAGCAGCATAAGCCTCAGGGGCCTGAACACCGGGGAGCTGTTTTTT.